Listed here are 2 T cell receptor beta chains from one sample, sequenced in a study of T cells after yellow fever vaccination. TCRdb reprocessed the 5' RACE reads with MiXCR, giving one entry per CDR3 protein. Here the sample spans around 250,000 distinct CDR3 sequences, around 5.3% being singletons. The source was CD4+ T cells sorted from PBMCs, collected on the day of the yellow fever booster vaccination. The receptors here all came from a young man who received the YFV17D yellow fever vaccine.

This clonotype came up a few times. V usage is TRBV6-2 or TRBV6-3 and J usage is TRBJ1-5, with TRBD1 matching 9 bases. This CDR3 region has 18 residues. J gave up 1 base and V 4 bases, and 11 bases lay outside the gene matches. Germline CDR1 is MNHEY and CDR2 is SVGEGT. CDR3 in amino acids: CASSSSFRTGVSNQPQHF. CDR3 DNA sequence: TGTGCCAGCAGTTCCTCTTTTCGGACAGGGGTGAGCAATCAGCCCCAGCATTTT.

Many counts were recorded for this clonotype. V gene TRBV7-9 combines with J gene TRBJ2-7, with 7 bases matching TRBD1. This CDR3 spans 14 amino acids. Germline loops: CDR1 SEHNR, CDR2 FQNEAQ (reference sequence). Germline trimming cut 5 bases from V and 5 bases from J; bases unmatched to any gene: 9. The CDR3 DNA follows: TGTGCCAGCAGCCCTTGGACAGGAAAGAACGAGCAGTACTTC. This sequence encodes CASSPWTGKNEQYF.